This record covers a single T cell receptor (beta chain). This record belongs to a study of blood T cell repertoires in COVID-19. Study as a whole: The origin of the acute and convalescent COVID-19 samples was the United States, Italy and Spain.

Participants were placed into cohorts based on the clinical history they reported. Per the original data handling: Nucleated cell number was recorded as an estimate derived from reference gene primer amplification. Sequencing was performed with immunoSEQ multiplex PCR; in TCRdb, only in-frame clones are kept and a portion is missing. The DNA was the basis for D and trimming; V, J and clone size are from that table. Among 200,000 to 300,000 clones listed, about 87% were seen once. This CDR3 spans 13 amino acids. Germline V gene sequence: CDR1 SGHNT, CDR2 YENEEA. The V gene lost 4 bases and the J gene lost 4 bases, with 8 bases spanning the gap.

Sequencing was carried out using PBMCs or T cells enriched from blood (not recorded which). This chain uses TRBV11-3 with TRBJ1-3, with unresolved D. This receptor was identified in a man aged 45-65 years who had been exposed to COVID-19. The chain's CDR3 is CASSYTEGNTIYF. The CDR3 nucleotides read TGTGCCAGCAGCTATACAGAAGGAAACACCATATATTTT.